This T cell receptor (beta chain) was captured in a study of human T cells and chemical hapten exposure. As for this clonotype: Its antigen is as yet unknown.

V was shortened by 0 bases and J by 8 bases, with 22 bases between the two germline ends. The CDR3 extends over 17 amino acids. Germline V gene data show CDR1 as DFQATT and CDR2 as SNEGSKA (reference sequence). The time point: patch test 2, 6 weeks after DPC sensitization. Noted treatment: therapeutic diphenylcyclopropenone sensitization with weekly scalp DPC. MiXCR, run by TCRdb on the RACE reads, gives a single entry per CDR3 protein. The table shows 65,000 to 95,000 distinct CDR3 sequences, with 6.5% to 8% occurring only once. The study, taken as a whole, reports: Counts of expanded TCRs (at PT1) showed a positive correlation with patch test score.

This rearrangement joins TRBV20-1 to TRBJ1-4, with TRBD1 as a possible D gene (6 bases). Source: whole blood, taken in connection with sensitization to the hapten diphenylcyclopropenone (DPC). The sequence was obtained from a woman under 40 with alopecia areata. Some clones in this sample may be carry-over from other donors' samples. CDR3 residues: CSARDLMVLQGGEKLFF. Written as DNA, the CDR3 is TGCAGTGCTAGAGATTTAATGGTTTTACAGGGTGGCGAAAAACTGTTTTTT.